Below are 20 T cell receptor beta chains sequenced from a single sample in a study of identical twins. TCRdb called the 5' RACE reads again in MiXCR, with one record for every CDR3 protein. Of 200,000 to 300,000 distinct CDR3 sequences in the sample, over 9.5% were seen once. These sequences were also reported in another study, on yellow fever vaccine responses in identical twins.

The sequencing sample was made of memory (CD45RO+) T cells sorted from blood. The origin of the receptors is a woman under 30 in good health.

This clonotype was counted many times. The J gene is TRBJ1-3, the V gene TRBV28, with D possibly matching TRBD1 (5 bases). The CDR3 is 14 amino acids. Germline V gene data show CDR1 as MDHEN and CDR2 as SYDVKM. V was shortened by 4 bases and J by 4 bases, with 11 bases between the two germline ends. CDR3 amino acids: CASSSRVAGNTIYF. CDR3 DNA sequence: TGTGCCAGCAGTTCCAGGGTGGCGGGAAACACCATATATTTT.

The chain recombines TRBV5-6 with TRBJ2-5; possibly TRBD1 for D (6 bases). Between the trimmed V and J ends, which lost 0 bases and 12 bases, there was a span of 12 bases. This CDR3 comprises 12 residues. Germline lookup yields CDR1 SGHDT and CDR2 YYEEEE. The CDR3 sequence is CASSLASGTKYF. In DNA, the CDR3 is TGTGCCAGCAGCTTGGCCTCCGGGACAAAGTACTTC.

V and J are TRBV3-1 and TRBJ2-1, with D possibly matching TRBD1 (6 bases). In germline, CDR1 is LGHDT, CDR2 YNNKEL (reference sequence). The CDR3 covers 15 residues. Trimming pared 4 bases from V and 6 bases from J, leaving 16 bases between. The CDR3 region is CASSRTVTLANEQFF. CDR3 in DNA: TGTGCCAGCAGCCGGACAGTGACCCTTGCCAATGAGCAGTTCTTC.

This clonotype was detected many times. The chain links TRBV4-3 to TRBJ2-7; perhaps D is TRBD1 or TRBD2 (5 bases each). Germline-derived CDR1 and CDR2 are LGHNA and YSLEER. The CDR3 extends over 16 amino acids. Trimming took off 0 bases at V and 6 bases at J, with 18 bases between the two ends. The CDR3 sequence is CASSQDHPGPTGEQYF. The CDR3, as DNA: TGCGCCAGCAGCCAAGACCACCCGGGACCCACGGGCGAGCAGTACTTC.

This chain connects TRBV6-1 to TRBJ2-7; the match to TRBD1 covers 11 bases. Germline CDR1 reads MNHNS; CDR2 reads SASEGT. The J segment lost 5 bases and the V segment lost 4 bases, leaving 10 bases of the junction unmatched. The CDR3 has 16 residues. The CDR3 is CASSARDRGNSHEQYF. In nucleotides, the CDR3 is TGTGCCAGCAGTGCCCGGGACAGGGGGAATTCCCACGAGCAGTACTTC.

This clonotype has a count of ten or more. The V and J genes are TRBV3-1 and TRBJ2-5, with D uncertain. Trimming removed 2 bases at V and 3 bases at J, with 1 base between. CDR3 length: 11 amino acids. Germline V lookup: CDR1 LGHDT, CDR2 YNNKEL (reference sequence). The CDR3 DNA follows: TGTGCCAGCAGCCAAAAAGAGACCCAGTACTTC. Translated: CASSQKETQYF.

This chain links TRBV29-1 with TRBJ2-7; D is ambiguous. V lost 0 bases and J 0 bases, leaving 6 bases between the germline ends. Germline CDR1 SQVTM, CDR2 ANQGSEA. The CDR3 is 13 residues long. CDR3 in DNA: TGCAGCGTTGAAGACAACTACTCCTACGAGCAGTACTTC. Translated, it gives CSVEDNYSYEQYF.

This clonotype was counted only a few times. This sequence joins TRBV20-1 and TRBJ2-3; TRBD2 matches at 10 bases. CDR3 length: 15 residues. CDR1 DFQATT and CDR2 SNEGSKA come from the germline V gene (reference sequence). Trimming took 7 bases from V and 3 from J; bases not matched to a gene: 10. CDR3 sequence (DNA): TGCAGTGTTCCCCTGGGAGCGGGAGGGACAGATACGCAGTATTTT. Translating gives CSVPLGAGGTDTQYF.

The sample holds a few counts of this clonotype. The chain carries TRBV4-2 and TRBJ2-5; D ambiguous. Germline-derived CDR1 and CDR2 are LGHNA and YNFKEQ. This CDR3 has 18 residues. V lost 0 bases and J lost 4, with 21 bases in between. The CDR3: CASSQESRPLTVTETQYF. The CDR3 DNA is TGTGCCAGCAGCCAAGAGAGCAGGCCCCTAACGGTTACAGAGACCCAGTACTTC.

A few counts support this clonotype. The chain is built from TRBV11-2 and TRBJ2-1, with D unclear. CDR1 SGHAT and CDR2 FQNNGV come from the germline V gene. Trimming removed 0 bases at V and 6 bases at J, with 12 bases between. CDR3 length: 15 residues. The CDR3 sequence: CASSLDARSGNEQFF. CDR3 bases: TGTGCCAGCAGCTTAGATGCGCGAAGTGGCAATGAGCAGTTCTTC.

CDR3 protein: CASSLGRGSEQFF. CDR3 sequence (DNA): TGTGCCAGCAGCTTAGGCAGGGGGAGTGAGCAGTTCTTC. The V gene is TRBV7-2, the J gene TRBJ2-1; 7 positions match TRBD1. This CDR3 is 13 amino acids long. CDR1 is SGHTA, CDR2 FQGNSA, per germline. The J segment lost 9 bases and the V segment lost 1 base, leaving 3 bases of the junction unmatched.

The rearrangement joins TRBV19 to TRBJ2-2; TRBD1 aligns across 7 bases. This CDR3 has 15 amino acids. Germline-derived CDR1 and CDR2 are LNHDA and SQIVND (reference sequence). V trimming: 2 bases; J trimming: 5 bases; junction bases outside the gene matches: 5. This CDR3 is CASSIRGQSTGELFF. Written as DNA, the CDR3 is TGTGCCAGTAGTATAAGGGGACAGTCTACCGGGGAGCTGTTTTTT.

The chain recombines TRBV10-3 with TRBJ2-1, with 11 bases fitting TRBD2. CDR1 is ENHRY, CDR2 SYGVKD, per germline. Trimming removed 3 bases from V and 4 bases from J; junction bases left unmatched: 2. There are 15 residues in the CDR3. CDR3 protein: CAISDSGGAYNEQFF. CDR3 sequence (DNA): TGTGCCATCAGTGATAGCGGGGGGGCGTACAATGAGCAGTTCTTC.

This clonotype was recorded at least ten times. The chain couples TRBV18 to TRBJ2-1, with 14 nucleotides matching TRBD2. Germline trimming cut 0 bases from V and 12 bases from J; bases unmatched to any gene: 7. The CDR3 runs 16 residues. Looked up from germline, CDR1 is KGHSH and CDR2 is LQKENI. The DNA of the CDR3 is TGTGCCAGCTCACCACCTGGGACTAGCGGGAGAAAGTTGCAGTTCTTC. This codes for CASSPPGTSGRKLQFF.

V gene TRBV28 combines with J gene TRBJ1-6; D is ambiguous. Germline V gene data show CDR1 as MDHEN and CDR2 as SYDVKM. The CDR3 is made up of 12 amino acids. V shed 6 bases and J shed 10 bases, with 10 bases lying between them. For the CDR3, the DNA is TGTGCCAGCAGACCCCTCGGCTCACCCCTCCACTTT. Residues: CASRPLGSPLHF.

This clonotype has just a few counts. The chain uses TRBV5-1 and TRBJ2-5, with TRBD2 matching over 13 bases. The CDR3 has 15 residues. With V trimmed by 4 bases and J by 4 bases, 4 bases remained unmatched. CDR1 and CDR2 from the germline V gene are SGHRS and YFSETQ. The CDR3, as DNA: TGCGCCAGCAGCCGACTAGCGGGAGGCGGAGAGACCCAGTACTTC. It translates to CASSRLAGGGETQYF.

The rearrangement joins TRBV6-1 to TRBJ2-1; the match to TRBD2 covers 11 bases. CDR1 is MNHNS, CDR2 SASEGT, per germline. Trimming at V came to 5 bases and at J to 6 bases, leaving 6 bases not matched to a gene. This CDR3 region has 15 residues. The CDR3 protein is CASSLTSGGLNEQFF. As DNA, the CDR3 is TGTGCCAGCAGTCTTACTAGCGGGGGTCTCAATGAGCAGTTCTTC.

V and J are TRBV15 and TRBJ2-7, with D maybe TRBD1 (5 bases). Trimming took 0 bases from V and 7 from J, leaving 13 bases between them. The CDR3 extends over 14 amino acids. CDR1 LNHNV and CDR2 YYDKDF come from the germline V gene (reference sequence). CDR3 in DNA: TGTGCCACCAGCAGAGATTCGGCAGGGCGAGAGCAGTACTTC. Translated, it gives CATSRDSAGREQYF.

Only a few counts were recorded for this clonotype. The V call is TRBV7-9, the J call TRBJ2-4, with D tentatively TRBD1 or TRBD2 (5 bases each). V was shortened by 5 bases and J by 1 base, with 15 bases between the two germline ends. Germline assignment: CDR1 SEHNR and CDR2 FQNEAQ (reference sequence). The CDR3 spans 16 residues. The CDR3 nucleotides read TGTGCCAGCAGCATGGGGACCACACTGGCCAAAAACATTCAGTACTTC. Its translation is CASSMGTTLAKNIQYF.

CDR3 sequence reads: CASRPGQLGDTQYF. DNA for the CDR3: TGTGCCAGCAGACCCGGGCAGTTGGGCGATACGCAGTATTTT. The chain links TRBV12-3 or TRBV12-4 to TRBJ2-3; no clear D. The CDR3 extends over 14 amino acids. V lost 6 bases, J lost 6 bases, and 16 bases lay in between.